This TCR beta chain was recorded in a study of blood T cell repertoires in COVID-19. For the study at large: Some COVID-19 samples were acute and others convalescent; all came from the United States, Italy and Spain. Sources were T cells, B-cell-depleted T cells, or PBMCs; the material itself was cDNA or gDNA.

Assay: immunoSEQ multiplex PCR; the TCRdb copy retains only in-frame clones and omits some. Here the sample spans roughly 290,000 clones, about 85% being singletons. V dropped 2 bases and J dropped 10; count of bases not matched to a gene: 5. The germline gives CDR1 MDHEN, CDR2 SYDVKM. This CDR3 has 14 amino acids. The chain combines TRBV28 with TRBJ1-6, with 7 bases lining up with TRBD1. Input material: peripheral blood. This TCR derives from a woman aged 45-65 years with active or convalescent COVID-19. CDR3 amino acids: CASSLGTERSPLHF. In DNA, the CDR3 is TGTGCCAGCAGTTTAGGGACAGAACGATCACCCCTCCACTTT.